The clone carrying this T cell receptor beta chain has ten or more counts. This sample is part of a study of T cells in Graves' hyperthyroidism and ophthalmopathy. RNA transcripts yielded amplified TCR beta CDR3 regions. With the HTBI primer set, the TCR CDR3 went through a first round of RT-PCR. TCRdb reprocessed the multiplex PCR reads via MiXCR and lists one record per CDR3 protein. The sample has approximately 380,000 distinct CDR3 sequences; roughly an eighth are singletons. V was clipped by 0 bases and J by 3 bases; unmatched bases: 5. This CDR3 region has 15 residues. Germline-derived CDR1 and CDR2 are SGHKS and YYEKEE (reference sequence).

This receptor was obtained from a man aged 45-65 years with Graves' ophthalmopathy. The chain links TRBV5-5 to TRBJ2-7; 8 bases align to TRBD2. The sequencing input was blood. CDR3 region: CASSLDGGGFYEQYF. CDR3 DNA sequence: TGTGCCAGCAGCTTGGACGGGGGGGGATTCTACGAGCAGTACTTC.